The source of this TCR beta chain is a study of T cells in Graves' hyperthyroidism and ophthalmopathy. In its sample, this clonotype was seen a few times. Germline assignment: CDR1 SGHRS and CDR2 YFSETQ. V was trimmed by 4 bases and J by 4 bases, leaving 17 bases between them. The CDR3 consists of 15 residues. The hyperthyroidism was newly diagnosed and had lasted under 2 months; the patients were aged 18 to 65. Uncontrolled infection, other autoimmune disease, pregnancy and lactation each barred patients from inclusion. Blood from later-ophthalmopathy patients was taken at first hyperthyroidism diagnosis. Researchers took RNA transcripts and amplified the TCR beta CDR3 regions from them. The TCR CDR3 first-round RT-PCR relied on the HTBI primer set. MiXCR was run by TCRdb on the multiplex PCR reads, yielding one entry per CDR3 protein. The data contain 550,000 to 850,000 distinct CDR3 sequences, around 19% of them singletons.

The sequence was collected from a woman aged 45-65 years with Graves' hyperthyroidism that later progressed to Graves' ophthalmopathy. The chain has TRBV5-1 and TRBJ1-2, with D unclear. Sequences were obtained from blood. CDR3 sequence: CASSPRAETTYGYTF. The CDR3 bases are TGCGCCAGCAGCCCTAGGGCCGAGACAACCTATGGCTACACCTTC. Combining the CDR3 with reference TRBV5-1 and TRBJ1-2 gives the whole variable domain KAGVTQTPRYLIKTRGQQVTLSCSPISGHRSVSWYQQTPGQGLQFLFEYFSETQRNKGNFPGRFSGRQFSNSRSEMNVSTLELGDSALYLCASSPRAETTYGYTFGSGTRLTVV.